This T cell receptor beta chain was documented in a study of human T cells and chemical hapten exposure. About the study: Minor volume differences among pooled libraries chiefly drove per-sample TCR yield variation.

This clonotype occurred many times. The time point here: pre-sensitization, week 0. Treatment of the sample: therapeutic diphenylcyclopropenone sensitization with weekly scalp DPC. Germline V gene lookup returns CDR1 DFQATT and CDR2 SNEGSKA (reference sequence). The ends lost 7 bases at V and 0 bases at J; junction bases unmatched: 8. The CDR3 contains 14 residues. TCRdb fed the RACE reads into MiXCR, producing one record per CDR3 protein. The sample contains about 80,000 distinct CDR3 sequences, approximately 14% of which appear only once. The chain employs TRBV20-1 and TRBJ2-7; 8 positions agree with TRBD2. This TCR came from a woman between 45 and 65 years old with alopecia areata. Some clones in this sample may be carry-over from other donors' samples. Material: whole blood, obtained in connection with sensitization to the hapten diphenylcyclopropenone (DPC). The DNA of the CDR3 is TGCAGTGGCATAGCGGGGTCGAGCTCCTACGAGCAGTACTTC. This codes for CSGIAGSSSYEQYF.